The rows below give T cell receptor beta chains drawn from one sample of a study of cytomegalovirus exposure and HLA in healthy donors. Using immunoSEQ multiplex PCR, the repertoire was profiled, and TCRdb retains in-frame clones only, with some absent. The profile shows around 170,000 clones, about 80% of them singletons. Sequenced: PBMCs. These receptors originate from a woman in her 50s in good health and CMV-seronegative. The CDR3 runs from the conserved cysteine through the conserved F or W. The D gene is left open where the match is weak. The listing skips clone size in some rows; elsewhere it reads once, few, many or a size class.

j_call | v_call | clone_size | d_call | cdr3_aa | cdr3_nt
TRBJ2-7 | TRBV5-1 | . | . | CASSLEASIHEQYF | TGCGCCAGCAGCTTGGAAGCTAGTATCCACGAGCAGTACTTC
TRBJ2-1 | TRBV7-6 | . | TRBD2 | CASSLRLASGAYNEQFF | TGTGCCAGCAGCTTACGACTGGCCAGCGGGGCCTACAATGAGCAGTTCTTC
TRBJ2-1 | TRBV11-2 | few | TRBD2 | CASGTSLNNEQFF | TGTGCCAGCGGGACTAGTCTCAACAATGAGCAGTTCTTC
TRBJ2-2 | TRBV11-2 | . | . | CASSFVAGELFF | TGTGCCAGCAGCTTTGTCGCCGGGGAGCTGTTTTTT
TRBJ2-5 | TRBV28 | . | TRBD1 | CAGSPSPGTGIQETQYF | TGTGCCGGCAGTCCCAGTCCCGGGACAGGGATCCAAGAGACCCAGTACTTC
TRBJ1-1 | TRBV29-1 | . | . | CSVLGDFIGAFF | TGCAGCGTTCTGGGGGACTTTATTGGGGCTTTCTTT
TRBJ2-2 | TRBV28 | . | TRBD1 | CASSSSLPDRGRASGELFF | TGTGCCAGCAGTTCCAGCCTGCCGGACAGGGGGCGCGCTTCCGGGGAGCTGTTTTTT
TRBJ2-7 | TRBV28 | . | . | CAATGVTGEQYF | TGTGCCGCTACGGGGGTAACCGGCGAGCAGTACTTC
TRBJ1-5 | TRBV4-1 | . | TRBD1 | CASSRPGAGGGNQPQHF | TGCGCCAGCAGCCGCCCAGGGGCAGGGGGAGGCAATCAGCCCCAGCATTTT
TRBJ2-7 | TRBV2 | . | . | CASRPETAPYEQYF | TGTGCCAGCAGGCCCGAGACAGCCCCGTACGAGCAGTACTTC
TRBJ1-5 | TRBV19 | . | . | CASSWGQSNQPQHF | TGTGCCAGTAGTTGGGGGCAGAGCAATCAGCCCCAGCATTTT
TRBJ1-5 | TRBV28 | . | . | CASSLKTAYSNQPQHF | TGTGCCAGCAGTTTAAAGACAGCTTATAGCAATCAGCCCCAGCATTTT